The rows below give T cell receptor beta chains drawn from one sample of a study of blood T cells in healthy people across ages. TCRdb reanalysed the 5' RACE reads using MiXCR and keeps one entry per CDR3 protein. This table holds 850,000 or so distinct CDR3 sequences, 29% found once. Sequencing used blood. The receptors shown here come from a woman older than 75 in good health. Each CDR3 is given with its conserved first and last residue. D genes are given only for firm matches. Rows may omit the clone size; those that give it use once, few, many or a size class.

J,D,size,V,DNA,CDR3
TRBJ2-3,NA,many,TRBV30,TGTGCCTGGAGTGTAGGGCTCGGCACAGATACGCAGTATTTT,CAWSVGLGTDTQYF
TRBJ2-2,TRBD1,few,TRBV11-2,TGTGCCAGCAGCCCGATTGACAGGGGTACCACCGGGGAGCTGTTTTTT,CASSPIDRGTTGELFF
TRBJ2-5,NA,NA,TRBV9,TGTGCCAGCAGCCCCGGGACCGCCCTTGGAGAGACCCAGTACTTC,CASSPGTALGETQYF
TRBJ1-6,NA,many,TRBV15,TGTGCCACCAGCAGAGATCGACGTGAACCCCTCCACTTT,CATSRDRREPLHF
TRBJ1-5,NA,few,TRBV20-1,TGCAGTGCTGCCTGGGGCGGGGGAAATAGCAATCAGCCCCAGCATTTT,CSAAWGGGNSNQPQHF
TRBJ2-1,NA,NA,TRBV20-1,TGCAGTGCTAGAGCTCGGGAGCGCGGCTCCTACAATGAGCAGTTCTTC,CSARARERGSYNEQFF
TRBJ2-5,NA,many,TRBV10-3,TGTGCCATCAGCCAACCTACAGGGAAAAGAGGGCCGGGGCAGACCCAGTACTTC,CAISQPTGKRGPGQTQYF
TRBJ1-1,TRBD1,NA,TRBV7-9,TGTGCCAGCAGCGGGGGACAGCCTCTTGAAGCTTTCTTT,CASSGGQPLEAFF
TRBJ2-1,NA,NA,TRBV20-1,TGCAGTGCTACACGGGATCGTGATGAGCAGTTCTTC,CSATRDRDEQFF
TRBJ1-5,NA,NA,TRBV18,TGTGCCAGCTCACCACGGGTTGCGTCCTACAATCAGCCCCAGCATTTT,CASSPRVASYNQPQHF
TRBJ1-2,NA,NA,TRBV6-1,TGTGCCACCCTAGGCGACAGTCCGGGCTATGGCTACACCTTC,CATLGDSPGYGYTF